The 23 T cell receptor beta chains presented below share a single source sample, sequenced in a study of CD8+CD57+ T cells in acquired aplastic anemia. TCR beta VDJ combinations and CDR3 sequences were profiled from genomic DNA. TCRdb processed the reads anew with MiXCR; each CDR3 protein has one entry. This table holds some 200,000 distinct CDR3 sequences, 48% found once. An expansion of CD8+CD57+ cells by flow cytometry had been shown in patients chosen for sequencing. What was sequenced was sorted CD4+, CD8+, or CD8+CD57+ T cells (not recorded which) from PBMCs. These TCRs come from a human donor with aplastic anemia.

This clonotype was observed a handful of times. A junction end diverges from the germline sequence, so it may reflect a read error. This rearrangement joins TRBV10-3 to TRBJ2-1; D remains ambiguous. CDR3 size: 14 residues. The germline gives CDR1 ENHRY, CDR2 SYGVKD. The CDR3 is CAISESGTSNQQFF. The CDR3 DNA reads as TGTGCCATCAGTGAGTCGGGAACCAGCAATCAGCAGTTCTTC.

The chain is built from TRBV25-1 and TRBJ2-7, with D unresolved. In germline, CDR1 is MGHDK, CDR2 SYGVNS. V shed 4 bases and J shed 3 bases, with 13 bases lying between them. The CDR3 is made up of 14 amino acids. The CDR3 is CASSAPGQSYEQYF. In DNA form, the CDR3 reads TGTGCCAGCAGTGCCCCCGGGCAAAGCTACGAGCAGTACTTC.

The chain links TRBV7-8 to TRBJ2-7; D could derive from TRBD1 or TRBD2 (6 bases each). Germline CDR1 reads SGHVS; CDR2 reads FQNEAQ. There are 13 residues in the CDR3. The V and J ends lost 10 bases and 2 bases respectively, with 15 bases between them. CDR3 sequence (DNA): TGTGCCACCGGGGGCGGGAACGCCTACGAGCAGTACTTC. This codes for CATGGGNAYEQYF.

The V and J genes are TRBV12-3 or TRBV12-4 and TRBJ1-6, with D tentatively TRBD1 (5 bases). CDR3 size: 15 residues. V shed 5 bases and J shed 5 bases, with 13 bases lying between them. Written as DNA, the CDR3 is TGTGCCAGCAGTAACGGCCAGGGAGATAATTCACCCCTCCACTTT. Protein: CASSNGQGDNSPLHF.

This clonotype was counted at least ten times. The DNA for the CDR3 is TGTGCCAGCAGCTTAGGGTTTCTCCCGGACAGGGATGGCACTGAAGCTTTCTTT. This sequence encodes CASSLGFLPDRDGTEAFF. The chain carries TRBV7-8 and TRBJ1-1; 8 bases are shared with TRBD1. Germline CDR1 is SGHVS and CDR2 is FQNEAQ. The CDR3 has 18 amino acids. The junction had 14 bases not matched to a gene; V was cut back by 1 base and J by 4 bases.

This clonotype was seen repeatedly, ten times or more. The V gene is TRBV7-2, the J gene TRBJ2-1; TRBD2 matches at 8 bases. The CDR3 runs 17 residues. Germline assignment: CDR1 SGHTA and CDR2 FQGNSA. Trimming at V came to 2 bases and at J to 4 bases, leaving 10 bases not matched to a gene. The DNA for the CDR3 is TGTGCCAGCAGCTTATTCACTAGCGGAGGCCTATACAATGAGCAGTTCTTC. This gives the protein CASSLFTSGGLYNEQFF.

This clonotype was found a few times. This rearrangement joins TRBV28 to TRBJ1-2; D unresolved. CDR3 size: 13 residues. CDR1 MDHEN and CDR2 SYDVKM come from the germline V gene. Between the trimmed V and J ends, which lost 5 bases and 1 base, there was a span of 8 bases. Written as DNA, the CDR3 is TGTGCCAGCAGTCTGAACGATAACTATGGCTACACCTTC. It translates to CASSLNDNYGYTF.

This clonotype was seen many times. V and J are TRBV20-1 and TRBJ2-3; TRBD1 aligns across 7 bases. The CDR3 is made up of 15 amino acids. V lost 0 bases and J lost 2; bases outside the gene matches: 5. Germline-derived CDR1 and CDR2 are DFQATT and SNEGSKA (reference sequence). The CDR3 region is CSARDSRGNTDTQYF. The CDR3 DNA follows: TGCAGTGCTAGAGACTCCAGGGGGAACACAGATACGCAGTATTTT.

This clonotype was seen many times. The gene calls are TRBV19 and TRBJ2-3; 10 positions match TRBD2. The CDR3 has 14 amino acids. The V segment lost 10 bases and the J segment 3 bases; nucleotides outside the gene matches: 7. Germline CDR1 reads LNHDA; CDR2 reads SQIVND (reference sequence). As DNA, the CDR3 is TGTGCCACCAGGAGCGGGAGGGGGACAGATACGCAGTATTTT. It is translated as CATRSGRGTDTQYF.

This clonotype occurred many times. The J gene is TRBJ2-4, the V gene TRBV4-1; D is unclear. The CDR3 totals 14 residues. Germline lookup yields CDR1 MGHRA and CDR2 YSYEKL. Trimming shortened V by 5 bases and J by 1 base, and 9 bases separated the two germline ends. CDR3 coding DNA: TGCGCCAGCAGCTCCACACGGGCCAAAAACATTCAGTACTTC. Translation gives CASSSTRAKNIQYF.

This clonotype was observed a few times. The V and J genes are TRBV5-1 and TRBJ2-2; possible D gene TRBD2, 5 bases. The CDR3 totals 18 residues. V lost 1 base and J lost 2, with 18 bases in between. CDR1 is SGHRS and CDR2 is YFSETQ in the germline V gene. The CDR3 bases are TGCGCCAGCAGCTTGATCCGAGTGGCTAGCCCCAACACCGGGGAGCTGTTTTTT. This sequence encodes CASSLIRVASPNTGELFF.

The gene calls are TRBV5-1 and TRBJ2-2; unclear D gene. Germline assignment: CDR1 SGHRS and CDR2 YFSETQ. Deletions cut 7 bases from V and 4 bases from J, with 14 bases between. This CDR3 region has 14 residues. The CDR3 spells CASRIEASTGELFF. CDR3 in DNA: TGCGCCAGCCGGATCGAAGCATCCACCGGGGAGCTGTTTTTT.

This clonotype was detected many times. V and J are TRBV19 and TRBJ1-1, with a possible D match to TRBD1 (5 bases). Trimming shortened V by 6 bases and J by 1 base, and 9 bases separated the two germline ends. The CDR3 runs 13 residues. In germline, CDR1 is LNHDA, CDR2 SQIVND (reference sequence). The CDR3 loop reads CASRKDTNTEAFF. The CDR3 DNA is TGTGCCAGTAGGAAGGACACGAACACTGAAGCTTTCTTT.

The chain has TRBV19 and TRBJ2-7; 7 bases fit TRBD2. The germline CDR1 and CDR2 sequences are LNHDA and SQIVND (reference sequence). V shed 8 bases and J 2 bases; nucleotides not matched to a gene: 6. The CDR3 totals 13 residues. In DNA, the CDR3 is TGTGCCAGTCAGCGGGAACCCACCTACGAGCAGTACTTC. Translating it yields CASQREPTYEQYF.

This chain connects TRBV7-6 to TRBJ2-1, with D possibly being TRBD1 (5 bases). The germline V gene encodes CDR1 SGHVS and CDR2 FNYEAQ. The CDR3 loop spans 13 amino acids. V lost 5 bases, J lost 6 bases, and 11 bases lay in between. Written as DNA, the CDR3 is TGTGCCAGCAGCCTTCAGGGTATCAATGAGCAGTTCTTC. Its translation: CASSLQGINEQFF.

In its sample, this clonotype was seen many times. This sequence joins TRBV2 and TRBJ2-7; a weak D match, TRBD2 (5 bases). Germline CDR1 is SNHLY and CDR2 is FYNNEI. CDR3 size: 15 residues. V dropped 7 bases and J dropped 0 bases, with 16 bases sitting between them. The CDR3 DNA reads as TGTGCCAGCACGAGAGAGGGCGGGCCCTCCTACGAGCAGTACTTC. It encodes CASTREGGPSYEQYF.

This clonotype has only one observation. The rearrangement uses TRBV19 and TRBJ2-5, with TRBD1 identical over 8 bases. Germline-derived CDR1 and CDR2 are LNHDA and SQIVND (reference sequence). The CDR3 spans 13 residues. The V segment lost 3 bases and the J segment 3 bases; nucleotides outside the gene matches: 0. CDR3 sequence (DNA): TGTGCCAGTAGTATGGACAGGGAAGAGACCCAGTACTTC. Translating gives CASSMDREETQYF.

This clonotype appeared a few times. The chain recombines TRBV15 with TRBJ1-6; D remains unclear. The CDR3 consists of 15 residues. V lost 3 bases and J 6 bases, leaving 12 bases between the germline ends. From germline, CDR1 is LNHNV and CDR2 YYDKDF (reference sequence). CDR3 residues: CATSSSGSGNSPLHF. The DNA of the CDR3 is TGTGCCACCAGCAGTTCGGGGTCTGGTAATTCACCCCTCCACTTT.

This clonotype was detected many times. The chain links TRBV6-1 to TRBJ1-2; possible D gene TRBD1, 5 bases. V gave up 8 bases and J gave up 5 bases, with 18 bases separating them. CDR3 size: 14 residues. CDR1 and CDR2 from the germline V gene are MNHNS and SASEGT. In DNA form, the CDR3 reads TGTGCCAGCTCTCGCAGGGAATCGTGGTATGGCTACACCTTC. Translation: CASSRRESWYGYTF.

This sequence joins TRBV2 and TRBJ1-6; D is ambiguous. Germline-derived CDR1 and CDR2 are SNHLY and FYNNEI. Trimming pared 6 bases from V and 5 bases from J, leaving 5 bases between. CDR3 size: 12 residues. The CDR3 DNA reads TGTGCCAGCAGAACCAATAATTCACCCCTCCACTTT. Its protein product is CASRTNNSPLHF.

The rearrangement joins TRBV29-1 to TRBJ1-4; a possible D gene is TRBD1 (6 bases). Per germline, CDR1 SQVTM and CDR2 ANQGSEA. CDR3 length: 13 amino acids. The V end lost 8 bases, the J end lost 4 bases, and 14 bases lay between the germline ends. The CDR3 bases are TGCAGCACCGGACAGACGATTAATGAAAAACTGTTTTTT. Translation: CSTGQTINEKLFF.

This sequence joins TRBV18 and TRBJ2-5; the D call may be TRBD1 or TRBD2 (5 bases each). The ends were cut back, 6 bases at V and 2 bases at J, with 22 bases in the middle. The CDR3 length is 17 residues. Germline lookup yields CDR1 KGHSH and CDR2 LQKENI. In nucleotides, the CDR3 is TGTGCCAGCTCCCAAAGCGCGTTGCGAGGGGTACAAGAGACCCAGTACTTC. Residues: CASSQSALRGVQETQYF.

The rearrangement joins TRBV19 to TRBJ1-2, with no clear D. The CDR3 sequence is 13 residues long. Germline V gives CDR1 LNHDA, CDR2 SQIVND (reference sequence). Trimming shortened V by 5 bases and J by 6 bases, and 13 bases separated the two germline ends. The CDR3 coding sequence is TGTGCCAGTAGTTACCCCCGGAGGCATGGCTACACCTTC. Translation: CASSYPRRHGYTF.